This is a list of T cell receptor beta chains from one sample in a study of T cell responses to AZD1222 COVID-19 vaccine. Only in-frame clones appear in the TCRdb table, and some are missing; sequencing was by immunoSEQ multiplex PCR. The table lists about 86,000 clones, 90% of them singletons. The sequenced sample was peripheral blood, obtained on day 0 of AZD1222 vaccination. The source is an adult in good health. CDR3s include the opening cysteine and the closing phenylalanine or tryptophan. Fields, in order: J gene, V gene, clone size, D gene, CDR3 protein, CDR3 DNA. A D gene is named only where the DNA matches it firmly. Clone size is shown for a subset of rows, as once, few, many or a class of expanded clone.

J: TRBJ2-1
V: TRBV7-9
size: -
D: -
CDR3: CASTKDQGLYNEQFF
DNA: TGTGCCAGCACAAAGGACCAAGGTTTATACAATGAGCAGTTCTTC

J: TRBJ1-2
V: TRBV19
size: -
D: -
CDR3: CASSIAAGALDGYTF
DNA: TGTGCCAGTAGTATAGCGGCGGGGGCTCTAGATGGCTACACCTTC

J: TRBJ1-5
V: TRBV19
size: -
D: TRBD1
CDR3: CASRTQGAGQPQHF
DNA: TGTGCCAGTAGGACTCAGGGGGCCGGGCAGCCCCAGCATTTT

J: TRBJ2-5
V: TRBV6-5
size: -
D: -
CDR3: CASSYSGGSLETQYF
DNA: TGTGCCAGCAGTTACTCTGGGGGGTCTTTAGAGACCCAGTACTTC

J: TRBJ1-1
V: TRBV21-1
size: -
D: -
CDR3: CASSKGQEAPSTEAFF
DNA: TGTGCCAGCAGCAAGGGTCAGGAGGCCCCGAGCACTGAAGCTTTCTTT

J: TRBJ1-1
V: TRBV2
size: -
D: -
CDR3: CASSNQGEPGTEAFF
DNA: TGTGCCAGCAGTAATCAAGGAGAGCCCGGCACTGAAGCTTTCTTT

J: TRBJ2-5
V: TRBV19
size: -
D: -
CDR3: CASIGSGMGQETQYF
DNA: TGTGCCAGTATTGGGTCGGGCATGGGGCAAGAGACCCAGTACTTC

J: TRBJ1-1
V: TRBV6-1
size: -
D: -
CDR3: CASSEQTSNTEAFF
DNA: TGTGCCAGCAGTGAACAAACATCGAACACTGAAGCTTTCTTT

J: TRBJ2-7
V: TRBV6-5
size: -
D: -
CDR3: CASSRTQGGEQYF
DNA: TGTGCCAGCAGCCGGACACAGGGTGGGGAGCAGTACTTC

J: TRBJ2-4
V: TRBV2
size: -
D: TRBD2
CDR3: CASSELVSGRAKNIQYF
DNA: TGTGCCAGCAGTGAATTGGTTAGCGGGAGGGCCAAAAACATTCAGTACTTC

J: TRBJ2-5
V: TRBV5-5
size: -
D: -
CDR3: CASSLVVRQHQETQYF
DNA: TGTGCCAGCAGCTTGGTCGTCAGACAGCACCAAGAGACCCAGTACTTC

J: TRBJ1-6
V: TRBV3-1/TRBV3-2
size: -
D: -
CDR3: CAIGRSSYNSPLHF
DNA: TGTGCCATCGGACGCAGCTCCTATAATTCACCCCTCCACTTT

J: TRBJ2-1
V: TRBV5-5
size: -
D: TRBD2
CDR3: CASSLALLAGGLYNEQFF
DNA: TGTGCCAGCAGCTTGGCCCTACTAGCGGGGGGATTATACAATGAGCAGTTCTTC

J: TRBJ2-3
V: TRBV5-4
size: -
D: -
CDR3: CASSTLGREDTQYF
DNA: TGTGCCAGCAGCACCTTAGGCCGAGAGGATACGCAGTATTTT

J: TRBJ1-1
V: TRBV18
size: -
D: -
CDR3: CASSPSFAEAFF
DNA: TGTGCCAGCTCACCAAGCTTCGCTGAAGCTTTCTTT

J: TRBJ2-7
V: TRBV7-2
size: -
D: -
CDR3: CASSNNYEQYF
DNA: TGTGCCAGCAGCAACAACTACGAGCAGTACTTC

J: TRBJ2-3
V: TRBV10-1
size: -
D: TRBD2
CDR3: CASSDRGGTYPDTQYF
DNA: TGCGCCAGCAGTGATCGGGGGGGCACGTACCCAGATACGCAGTATTTT

J: TRBJ1-2
V: TRBV5-6
size: few
D: -
CDR3: CASSLYRVNYGYTF
DNA: TGTGCCAGCAGCTTGTACAGGGTTAACTATGGCTACACCTTC

J: TRBJ1-1
V: TRBV19
size: -
D: -
CDR3: CASNQGARLNTEAFF
DNA: TGTGCCAGTAACCAAGGCGCCAGACTTAACACTGAAGCTTTCTTT

J: TRBJ2-7
V: TRBV24-1
size: once
D: -
CDR3: CATSDPGTYEQYF
DNA: TGTGCCACCAGTGATCCCGGGACCTACGAGCAGTACTTC

J: TRBJ1-5
V: TRBV28
size: -
D: -
CDR3: CASGGVYSNQPQHF
DNA: TGTGCCAGCGGCGGGGTCTATAGCAATCAGCCCCAGCATTTT

J: TRBJ2-1
V: TRBV3-1/TRBV3-2
size: -
D: TRBD2
CDR3: CASSQGGTSGRSEQFF
DNA: TGTGCCAGCAGCCAAGGCGGGACTAGCGGGAGGAGTGAGCAGTTCTTC

J: TRBJ2-7
V: TRBV3-1/TRBV3-2
size: -
D: -
CDR3: CASSQGGYEQYF
DNA: TGTGCCAGCAGCCAAGGGGGTTACGAGCAGTACTTC

J: TRBJ1-4
V: TRBV5-5
size: -
D: -
CDR3: CASSLRTDLNEKLFF
DNA: TGTGCCAGCAGCTTGAGGACCGATCTTAATGAAAAACTGTTTTTT

J: TRBJ2-5
V: TRBV5-1
size: -
D: -
CDR3: CASSLVPDQETQYF
DNA: TGCGCCAGCAGCTTGGTGCCAGACCAAGAGACCCAGTACTTC

J: TRBJ1-4
V: TRBV7-8
size: -
D: -
CDR3: CASRRRGSATNEKLFF
DNA: TGTGCCAGCCGGAGGCGGGGCTCGGCAACTAATGAAAAACTGTTTTTT

J: TRBJ1-2
V: TRBV13
size: -
D: -
CDR3: CASSPDAPANYGYTF
DNA: TGTGCCAGCAGCCCAGACGCCCCGGCGAACTATGGCTACACCTTC

J: TRBJ1-1
V: TRBV6-5
size: -
D: -
CDR3: CASSYSENTEAFF
DNA: TGTGCCAGCAGTTACTCCGAGAACACTGAAGCTTTCTTT

J: TRBJ2-3
V: TRBV11-2
size: -
D: -
CDR3: CASQETDTQYF
DNA: TGTGCCAGCCAGGAGACAGATACGCAGTATTTT

J: TRBJ1-1
V: TRBV19
size: -
D: -
CDR3: CASSIMDTFVGNTEAFF
DNA: TGTGCCAGTAGTATAATGGACACTTTCGTTGGGAACACTGAAGCTTTCTTT

J: TRBJ2-3
V: TRBV5-1
size: -
D: -
CDR3: CASAANTDTQYF
DNA: TGCGCCTCGGCAGCGAACACAGATACGCAGTATTTT

J: TRBJ2-6
V: TRBV30
size: -
D: -
CDR3: CAWSVYRVGANVLTF
DNA: TGTGCCTGGAGTGTCTACAGGGTTGGGGCCAACGTCCTGACTTTC

J: TRBJ1-4
V: TRBV11-2
size: -
D: TRBD1
CDR3: CASSDSGQRNEKLFF
DNA: TGTGCCAGCAGCGATTCGGGACAGAGGAATGAAAAACTGTTTTTT

J: TRBJ1-4
V: TRBV7-9
size: -
D: -
CDR3: CASSRKQGIDEKLFF
DNA: TGTGCCAGCAGCCGCAAACAGGGAATCGATGAAAAACTGTTTTTT

J: TRBJ2-7
V: TRBV9
size: -
D: -
CDR3: CASSGADPKGDEQYF
DNA: TGTGCCAGCAGCGGAGCAGACCCAAAGGGGGACGAGCAGTACTTC

J: TRBJ2-5
V: TRBV5-1
size: once
D: -
CDR3: CASRNEVAETQYF
DNA: TGCGCCAGCAGAAACGAAGTGGCAGAGACCCAGTACTTC

J: TRBJ2-2
V: TRBV30
size: few
D: -
CDR3: CAWSLGDTGELFF
DNA: TGTGCCTGGAGTCTTGGCGACACCGGGGAGCTGTTTTTT

J: TRBJ1-1
V: TRBV3-1/TRBV3-2
size: -
D: -
CDR3: CASTGDYAEAFF
DNA: TGTGCCAGTACCGGGGATTACGCTGAAGCTTTCTTT